The clone carrying this T cell receptor (beta chain) was picked up a small number of times. What it recognizes is unknown. The time point here: sample taken at primary tumor resection. Extraction of whole RNA from tumor, nontumor lung or frozen PBMC preceded unsorted sequencing. The donor population consisted of more than 55 patients with untreated, early-stage non-small cell lung cancer. V dropped 2 bases and J dropped 5 bases, with 8 bases sitting between them. The CDR3 contains 13 residues. The germline CDR1 and CDR2 sequences are MNHEY and SVGAGI. The data derive from a study of spatial heterogeneity in lung cancer. Study-wide background: An average of more than ten raw reads was observed per unique TCR and UMI combination. The study, taken as a whole, reports: Compared with follow-up, resection was when ubiquitous expanded tumor TCRs appeared in blood more.

TCRdb independently ran MiXCR on the 5' RACE reads; one entry per CDR3 protein. Among about 53,000 distinct CDR3 sequences, roughly 6.5% were seen once, and the ten largest hold 2.5% to 3%. The chain uses TRBV6-5 and TRBJ2-3, with D tentatively TRBD2 (6 bases). The specimen was PBMCs, collected at surgery. The clonotype originates from a female donor with early-stage non-small cell lung cancer. The CDR3 here is CASSYGGKDTQYF. DNA of the CDR3: TGTGCCAGCAGTTACGGCGGGAAAGATACGCAGTATTTT.